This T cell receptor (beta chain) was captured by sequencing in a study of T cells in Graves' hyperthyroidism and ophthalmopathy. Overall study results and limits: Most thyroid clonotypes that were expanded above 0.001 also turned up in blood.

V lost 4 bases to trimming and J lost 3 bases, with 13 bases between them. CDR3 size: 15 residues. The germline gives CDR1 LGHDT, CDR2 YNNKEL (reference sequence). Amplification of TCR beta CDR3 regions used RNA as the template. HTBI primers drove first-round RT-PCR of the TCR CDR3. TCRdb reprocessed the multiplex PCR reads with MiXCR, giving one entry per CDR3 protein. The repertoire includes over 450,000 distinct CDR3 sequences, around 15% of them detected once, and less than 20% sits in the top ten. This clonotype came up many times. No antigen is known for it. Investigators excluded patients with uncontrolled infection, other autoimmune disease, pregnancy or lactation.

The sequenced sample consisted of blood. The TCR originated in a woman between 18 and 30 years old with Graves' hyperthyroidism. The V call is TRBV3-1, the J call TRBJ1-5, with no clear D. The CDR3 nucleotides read TGTGCCAGCAGCCGAGACGGCGGGCACAATCAGCCCCAGCATTTT. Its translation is CASSRDGGHNQPQHF.